This T cell receptor beta chain was recovered during a study of cytomegalovirus exposure and HLA in healthy donors. General study findings and limits: CMV serostatus stood as the only immune exposure information on hand.

PCR used 60 Vbeta primers and 13 Jbeta primers. Clones were read by immunoSEQ multiplex PCR, and TCRdb kept only the in-frame ones, dropping some. The sample records a few hundred thousand clones, around four fifths being singletons. On this clone: Its target is not known.

Germline CDR1 is MGHRA and CDR2 is YSYEKL. J gave up 6 bases and V 5 bases, and 4 bases lay outside the gene matches. CDR3 length: 16 residues. This chain joins TRBV4-1 and TRBJ2-1; 16 positions match TRBD2. The sequencing sample was made of PBMCs. The clonotype was recovered from a woman aged 45 to 65 in good health and CMV-seropositive. The CDR3 sequence: CASSSGTSGGANEQFF. The CDR3 nucleotides read TGCGCCAGCAGCTCCGGGACTAGCGGGGGGGCCAATGAGCAGTTCTTC.